These 17 T cell receptor beta chains originate from one sample sequenced in a study of blood T cell repertoires in COVID-19. The method was immunoSEQ multiplex PCR; TCRdb's version includes in-frame clones alone and lacks a portion of them. This sample yields 180,000 or so clones, of which over 70% are seen a single time; 10% to 15% belongs to the top ten. Sample: PBMCs or T cells enriched from blood (not recorded which). The receptors derive from a woman aged 60-70 years who had recovered from COVID-19.

The chain employs TRBV11-2 and TRBJ2-3; the D gene is possibly TRBD1 (5 bases). The CDR3 has 15 amino acids. Germline CDR1 is SGHAT and CDR2 is FQNNGV. The ends were cut back, 2 bases at V and 6 bases at J, with 15 bases in the middle. CDR3 amino acids: CASSLFGQGRDTQYF. DNA of the CDR3: TGTGCCAGCAGCTTATTTGGGCAGGGTAGGGATACGCAGTATTTT.

The chain uses TRBV7-2 and TRBJ2-3, with TRBD2 matching over 14 bases. The germline CDR1 and CDR2 sequences are SGHTA and FQGNSA. Unmatched junction bases numbered 3, after V lost 4 bases and J lost 3 bases. The length of the CDR3 is 16 residues. CDR3: CASSSRTSGRTDTQYF. CDR3 bases: TGTGCCAGCAGCTCGAGGACTAGCGGGAGGACAGATACGCAGTATTTT.

The V and J genes are TRBV6-6 and TRBJ1-2, with TRBD1 matching 10 bases. The germline gives CDR1 MNHNY, CDR2 SVGAGI (reference sequence). CDR3 length: 16 amino acids. V was pared by 6 bases and J by 6 bases, with 13 bases of the junction left unmatched. Written as DNA, the CDR3 is TGTGCCAGCAGCCCCCCCCAGGACAGGGGGTGGGATGGCTACACCTTC. Translated, it gives CASSPPQDRGWDGYTF.

The gene calls are TRBV20-1 and TRBJ1-2; perhaps TRBD1 as D (6 bases). Looked up from germline, CDR1 is DFQATT and CDR2 is SNEGSKA (reference sequence). This CDR3 is built from 11 residues. Trimming removed 6 bases at V and 3 bases at J, with 8 bases between. The CDR3 DNA follows: TGCAGTGCAGGGGGGGACTATGGCTACACCTTC. Protein: CSAGGDYGYTF.

The chain links TRBV5-4 to TRBJ2-1; D is perhaps TRBD2 (5 bases). With 4 bases removed from V and 2 bases from J, the gap between germline ends came to 16 bases. From germline, CDR1 is SGHNT and CDR2 YYREEE (reference sequence). The CDR3 is 16 amino acids. CDR3 DNA sequence: TGTGCCAGCAGCCCCGACGGTGGGCGGGCCTACAATGAGCAGTTCTTC. Residues: CASSPDGGRAYNEQFF.

The V and J genes are TRBV28 and TRBJ1-2; D gene ambiguous. CDR1 is MDHEN and CDR2 is SYDVKM in the germline V gene. Trimming took 9 bases from V and 6 from J, leaving 14 bases between them. The CDR3 has 12 residues. CDR3 sequence: CASMTSGNGYTF. The CDR3 nucleotides are TGTGCCAGTATGACGAGCGGAAATGGCTACACCTTC.

The chain joins TRBV29-1 to TRBJ2-5; maybe TRBD2 (6 bases). V was shortened by 3 bases and J by 4 bases, with 12 bases between the two germline ends. This CDR3 comprises 13 residues. Germline values: CDR1 SQVTM, CDR2 ANQGSEA. The CDR3 region is CSVDLGSGETQYF. The CDR3, as DNA: TGCAGCGTTGATCTGGGTAGCGGAGAGACCCAGTACTTC.

V usage is TRBV7-2 and J usage is TRBJ2-3, with 13 nucleotides matching TRBD2. The V gene's germline CDR1 is SGHTA and CDR2 FQGNSA. The CDR3 has 18 residues. The trim removed 1 base at V and 5 bases at J, leaving 9 bases unmatched. This CDR3 reads CASSLGLLAGGLGDTQYF. The CDR3 DNA follows: TGTGCCAGCAGCTTAGGTTTACTAGCGGGGGGGCTGGGAGATACGCAGTATTTT.

This clone has only a few counts. The gene calls are TRBV28 and TRBJ1-2; 7 bases align to TRBD1. There are 14 residues in the CDR3. The trim removed 7 bases at V and 5 bases at J, leaving 10 bases unmatched. Germline lookup yields CDR1 MDHEN and CDR2 SYDVKM. CDR3 loop: CASTAPGQHYGYTF. CDR3 nucleotide sequence: TGTGCCAGCACCGCCCCGGGACAGCATTATGGCTACACCTTC.

This clone was seen only a few times. V is TRBV3-1 (or the pseudogene TRBV3-2) and J is TRBJ1-3; D remains ambiguous. CDR1 is LGHDT and CDR2 is YNNKEL in the germline V gene (reference sequence). The CDR3 is 12 residues long. Trimming removed 1 base at V and 7 bases at J, with 5 bases between. DNA of the CDR3: TGTGCCAGCAGCCAAGCTAGGAACACCATATATTTT. It encodes CASSQARNTIYF.

This clone was seen a handful of times. V usage is TRBV5-4 and J usage is TRBJ1-4, with 9 bases aligning to TRBD1. This CDR3 is 16 amino acids long. CDR1 and CDR2 from the germline V gene are SGHNT and YYREEE (reference sequence). V trimming: 6 bases; J trimming: 4 bases; junction bases outside the gene matches: 10. For the CDR3, the DNA is TGTGCCAGCACCTCCGGGTTGGGACAGGGTAATGAAAAACTGTTTTTT. It specifies CASTSGLGQGNEKLFF.

V is TRBV24-1 and J is TRBJ2-1; 7 bases map to TRBD2. Germline V gene data show CDR1 as KGHDR and CDR2 as SFDVKD. Germline trimming cut 1 base from V and 6 bases from J; bases unmatched to any gene: 11. This CDR3 is built from 17 residues. The CDR3 DNA reads TGTGCCACCAGTGATTTAGCTAGCGGAGGAGCGGTCAATGAGCAGTTCTTC. Its translation is CATSDLASGGAVNEQFF.

The chain links TRBV5-1 to TRBJ1-1; unclear D gene. Germline CDR1 reads SGHRS; CDR2 reads YFSETQ. The CDR3 runs 14 residues. V lost 3 bases and J lost 3, with 12 bases in between. The CDR3 spells CASSWVSADTEAFF. The CDR3 region has the DNA TGCGCCAGCAGCTGGGTCTCCGCGGACACTGAAGCTTTCTTT. Full variable domain (outside the CDR3, taken from reference TRBV5-1 and TRBJ1-1): KAGVTQTPRYLIKTRGQQVTLSCSPISGHRSVSWYQQTPGQGLQFLFEYFSETQRNKGNFPGRFSGRQFSNSRSEMNVSTLELGDSALYLCASSWVSADTEAFFGQGTRLTVV.

This chain links TRBV5-1 with TRBJ2-5; 9 bases agree with TRBD1. The CDR3 covers 14 residues. Germline CDR1 SGHRS, CDR2 YFSETQ. The J segment lost 7 bases and the V segment lost 4 bases, leaving 8 bases of the junction unmatched. CDR3 nucleotides: TGCGCCAGCAGCGGCGGGACAGGGTATGGGACCCAGTACTTC. This gives the protein CASSGGTGYGTQYF.

The chain uses TRBV28 and TRBJ2-1; 9 nucleotides line up with TRBD2. This CDR3 region has 16 residues. Germline CDR1 reads MDHEN; CDR2 reads SYDVKM. The J segment lost 3 bases and the V segment lost 8 bases, leaving 11 bases of the junction unmatched. CDR3 coding DNA: TGTGCCAGCTTTGTAGCGGGAGAGGTTGTCTACAATGAGCAGTTCTTC. Protein: CASFVAGEVVYNEQFF.

The chain couples TRBV5-1 to TRBJ1-2; 9 positions agree with TRBD1. With V trimmed by 5 bases and J by 6 bases, 8 bases remained unmatched. CDR3 length: 14 amino acids. The germline gives CDR1 SGHRS, CDR2 YFSETQ. The CDR3 spells CASSTGQGKDGYTF. The CDR3, as DNA: TGCGCCAGCAGTACGGGACAGGGAAAGGATGGCTACACCTTC.

CDR3 nucleotide sequence: TGTGCCAGCAGCCCGCGACAGGGACGGAGCGATGGCTACACCTTC. This encodes CASSPRQGRSDGYTF. This chain connects TRBV7-3 to TRBJ1-2; 7 bases are shared with TRBD1. CDR1 and CDR2 (germline): SGHTA, FQGTGA. The CDR3 runs to 15 residues. The V and J ends lost 5 bases and 6 bases, in that order; junction bases with no gene match: 12.